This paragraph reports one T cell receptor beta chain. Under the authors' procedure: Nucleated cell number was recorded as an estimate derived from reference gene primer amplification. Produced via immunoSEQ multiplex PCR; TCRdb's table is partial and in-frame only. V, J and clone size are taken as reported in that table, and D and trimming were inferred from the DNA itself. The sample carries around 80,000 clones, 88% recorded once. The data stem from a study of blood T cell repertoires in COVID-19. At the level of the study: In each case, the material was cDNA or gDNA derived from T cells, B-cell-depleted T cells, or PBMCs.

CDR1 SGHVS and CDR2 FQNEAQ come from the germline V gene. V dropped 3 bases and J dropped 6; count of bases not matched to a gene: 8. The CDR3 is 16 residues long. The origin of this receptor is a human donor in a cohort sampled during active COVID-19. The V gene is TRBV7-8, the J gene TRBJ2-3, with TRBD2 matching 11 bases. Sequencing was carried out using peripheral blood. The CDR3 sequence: CASSFLSGRAADTQYF. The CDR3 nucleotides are TGTGCCAGCAGCTTCCTTAGCGGGAGGGCCGCCGATACGCAGTATTTT.